This is a list of T cell receptor beta chains from one sample in a study of CD8+CD57+ T cells in acquired aplastic anemia. TCRdb reprocessed the reads with MiXCR, giving one entry per CDR3 protein. Of a few hundred thousand distinct CDR3 sequences listed, 82% are singletons. Source material: sorted CD4+, CD8+, or CD8+CD57+ T cells (not recorded which) from PBMCs. Receptor source: a human donor with aplastic anemia. Each CDR3 is given with its conserved first and last residue. A D gene is named only where the DNA matches it firmly. Rows may omit the clone size; those that give it use once, few, many or a size class.

d_call: NA
clone_size: NA
cdr3_length: 15
v_call: TRBV9
j_call: TRBJ1-4
cdr3_aa: CASGDAQNIRYKLFF
cdr3_nt: TGTGCCAGCGGCGACGCACAGAACATACGTTACAAACTGTTTTTT

d_call: NA
clone_size: NA
cdr3_length: 15
v_call: TRBV7-9
j_call: TRBJ2-5
cdr3_aa: CASSLASRTKETEYF
cdr3_nt: TGTGCCAGCAGCTTAGCCAGCAGGACAAAGGAGACTGAGTACTTC

d_call: TRBD1
clone_size: NA
cdr3_length: 15
v_call: TRBV7-9
j_call: TRBJ1-2
cdr3_aa: CASSLGGGTNCASTF
cdr3_nt: TGTGCCAGCAGCCTAGGAGGGGGCACAAACTGTGCCTCGACCTTC

d_call: TRBD2
clone_size: NA
cdr3_length: 15
v_call: TRBV7-2
j_call: TRBJ2-3
cdr3_aa: CASSSSGGAQDTQYF
cdr3_nt: TGTGCCAGCAGCTCCAGCGGGGGGGCCCAAGATACGCAGTATTTT

d_call: TRBD1
clone_size: NA
cdr3_length: 16
v_call: TRBV19
j_call: TRBJ1-5
cdr3_aa: CASSPGQGRGNQPQHF
cdr3_nt: TGTGCCAGTAGTCCCGGACAGGGCAGAGGCAATCAGCCCCAGCATTTT

d_call: NA
clone_size: many
cdr3_length: 15
v_call: TRBV6-5
j_call: TRBJ2-1
cdr3_aa: CASSYPGQRRDEQFF
cdr3_nt: TGTGCCAGCAGTTACCCGGGACAACGAAGGGATGAGCAGTTCTTC

d_call: TRBD1
clone_size: NA
cdr3_length: 15
v_call: TRBV15
j_call: TRBJ1-2
cdr3_aa: CATSRDRQGEYEQIF
cdr3_nt: TGTGCCACCAGCAGAGATAGACAGGGGGAGTATGAGCAGATCTTC

d_call: NA
clone_size: NA
cdr3_length: 16
v_call: TRBV7-3
j_call: TRBJ2-6
cdr3_aa: CASSSSDSQYFDALTF
cdr3_nt: TGTGCCAGCAGCTCCTCAGATAGCCAGTATTTTGACGCCCTGACTTTC

d_call: NA
clone_size: NA
cdr3_length: 11
v_call: TRBV20-1
j_call: TRBJ2-7
cdr3_aa: CSAPRESEQYF
cdr3_nt: TGCAGTGCTCCTCGGGAATCCGAGCAGTACTTC

d_call: NA
clone_size: NA
cdr3_length: 12
v_call: TRBV29-1
j_call: TRBJ2-1
cdr3_aa: CAGGSPNNEQFF
cdr3_nt: TGCGCCGGTGGTTCTCCGAACAATGAGCAGTTCTTC

d_call: NA
clone_size: NA
cdr3_length: 13
v_call: TRBV7-2
j_call: TRBJ2-3
cdr3_aa: CASSLDFTDTQYF
cdr3_nt: TGTGCCAGCAGCTTAGACTTCACAGATACGCAGTATTTT

d_call: NA
clone_size: NA
cdr3_length: 15
v_call: TRBV14
j_call: TRBJ2-5
cdr3_aa: CASSPQATWGVTQYF
cdr3_nt: TGTGCCAGCAGCCCACAGGCGACCTGGGGGGTGACCCAGTACTTC

d_call: TRBD1
clone_size: NA
cdr3_length: 15
v_call: TRBV9
j_call: TRBJ1-1
cdr3_aa: CASSASPGGNYGSFF
cdr3_nt: TGTGCCAGCAGCGCCTCGCCAGGGGGAAACTATGGCTCTTTCTTT

d_call: NA
clone_size: NA
cdr3_length: 16
v_call: TRBV13
j_call: TRBJ2-1
cdr3_aa: CASRGVGTPGDNEQFF
cdr3_nt: TGTGCCAGCAGGGGAGTAGGGACGCCTGGGGACAATGAGCAGTTCTTC

d_call: NA
clone_size: NA
cdr3_length: 13
v_call: TRBV10-1
j_call: TRBJ1-1
cdr3_aa: CASSDILNTEAFF
cdr3_nt: TGCGCCAGCAGTGATATTCTGAACACTGAAGCTTTCTTT

d_call: NA
clone_size: NA
cdr3_length: 13
v_call: TRBV9
j_call: TRBJ1-2
cdr3_aa: CASSEGSATGYTF
cdr3_nt: TGTGCCAGCAGCGAAGGGTCAGCAACTGGCTACACCTTC

d_call: NA
clone_size: NA
cdr3_length: 13
v_call: TRBV11-3
j_call: TRBJ1-2
cdr3_aa: CASSWDVTGGYTF
cdr3_nt: TGTGCCAGCAGCTGGGATGTGACAGGTGGCTACACCTTC

d_call: NA
clone_size: NA
cdr3_length: 16
v_call: TRBV9
j_call: TRBJ2-1
cdr3_aa: CASSVVGAGWMDEQFF
cdr3_nt: TGTGCCAGTAGCGTAGTAGGGGCGGGATGGATGGATGAGCAGTTCTTC

d_call: NA
clone_size: NA
cdr3_length: 12
v_call: TRBV19
j_call: TRBJ1-2
cdr3_aa: CASRRTGYGYTF
cdr3_nt: TGTGCCAGTCGGAGGACGGGCTATGGCTACACCTTC

d_call: TRBD2
clone_size: NA
cdr3_length: 15
v_call: TRBV7-8
j_call: TRBJ2-5
cdr3_aa: CASSLAGGGSYGYYF
cdr3_nt: TGTGCCAGCAGCTTAGCGGGGGGGGGGAGCTATGGCTACTACTTC

d_call: NA
clone_size: NA
cdr3_length: 16
v_call: TRBV7-8
j_call: TRBJ1-6
cdr3_aa: CASSFHPGGTALSLHF
cdr3_nt: TGTGCCAGCAGCTTTCATCCAGGCGGCACTGCTCTTTCCCTCCACTTT

d_call: NA
clone_size: once
cdr3_length: 14
v_call: TRBV15
j_call: TRBJ1-2
cdr3_aa: CATSRGGEGYGYTF
cdr3_nt: TGTGCCACCAGCAGGGGGGGGGAGGGCTATGGCTACACCTTC

d_call: TRBD2
clone_size: NA
cdr3_length: 16
v_call: TRBV9
j_call: TRBJ2-1
cdr3_aa: CASSVGGDTRHVEQFF
cdr3_nt: TGTGCCAGCAGCGTGGGGGGGGATACGCGTCATGTTGAGCAGTTCTTC

d_call: NA
clone_size: NA
cdr3_length: 15
v_call: TRBV7-2
j_call: TRBJ1-1
cdr3_aa: CASSLAGGLNTEYFF
cdr3_nt: TGTGCCAGCAGCCTAGCGGGAGGCCTCAACACGGAATATTTCTTT

d_call: NA
clone_size: NA
cdr3_length: 16
v_call: TRBV7-9
j_call: TRBJ2-1
cdr3_aa: CASSFPRREGYNEQFF
cdr3_nt: TGTGCCAGCAGCTTCCCCCGGCGTGAAGGATACAATGAGCAGTTCTTC

d_call: NA
clone_size: NA
cdr3_length: 14
v_call: TRBV7-8
j_call: TRBJ2-3
cdr3_aa: CASSLDGGNEKQYF
cdr3_nt: TGTGCCAGCAGCTTAGACGGAGGTAACGAAAAGCAGTATTTT

d_call: TRBD1
clone_size: few
cdr3_length: 16
v_call: TRBV11-3
j_call: TRBJ1-5
cdr3_aa: CASSLDLTAGGLTQHF
cdr3_nt: TGTGCCAGCAGCTTAGATCTGACAGCAGGGGGTTTGACCCAGCATTTT

d_call: NA
clone_size: few
cdr3_length: 15
v_call: TRBV11-2
j_call: TRBJ2-5
cdr3_aa: CASSLVPSQGETQYF
cdr3_nt: TGTGCCAGCAGCTTAGTCCCGAGCCAGGGAGAGACCCAGTACTTC

d_call: NA
clone_size: NA
cdr3_length: 17
v_call: TRBV7-9
j_call: TRBJ2-3
cdr3_aa: CASSSQRGRGSEETQYF
cdr3_nt: TGTGCCAGCAGCTCTCAAAGAGGGCGCGGCAGCGAAGAGACGCAGTATTTT

d_call: NA
clone_size: NA
cdr3_length: 15
v_call: TRBV2
j_call: TRBJ2-3
cdr3_aa: CASSGGGGGEDSSFF
cdr3_nt: TGTGCCAGCAGTGGGGGGGGGGGGGGCGAAGACTCAAGCTTTTTT

d_call: TRBD1
clone_size: NA
cdr3_length: 16
v_call: TRBV7-9
j_call: TRBJ2-5
cdr3_aa: CASSTLPTGAGETQYF
cdr3_nt: TGTGCCAGCAGCACATTACCTACAGGGGCAGGGGAGACCCAGTACTTC

d_call: TRBD2
clone_size: NA
cdr3_length: 13
v_call: TRBV24-1
j_call: TRBJ2-1
cdr3_aa: CATSDKIAGSLSF
cdr3_nt: TGTGCCACCAGTGACAAAATAGCGGGAAGTCTGTCCTTC

d_call: NA
clone_size: once
cdr3_length: 14
v_call: TRBV9
j_call: TRBJ2-5
cdr3_aa: CASGPGAEKETQYF
cdr3_nt: TGTGCCAGCGGGCCCGGGGCCGAAAAAGAGACCCAGTACTTC

d_call: TRBD2
clone_size: NA
cdr3_length: 15
v_call: TRBV10-3
j_call: TRBJ2-7
cdr3_aa: CASRTSGSTYNEQYF
cdr3_nt: TGTGCCAGCAGAACTAGCGGGAGCACCTACAATGAGCAGTACTTC

d_call: TRBD1
clone_size: NA
cdr3_length: 12
v_call: TRBV2
j_call: TRBJ2-7
cdr3_aa: CASRDRLYEQYF
cdr3_nt: TGTGCCAGCAGGGACAGGCTCTACGAGCAGTACTTC

d_call: NA
clone_size: NA
cdr3_length: 14
v_call: TRBV2
j_call: TRBJ1-5
cdr3_aa: CASSVAGSHDTQHF
cdr3_nt: TGTGCCAGCAGCGTGGCGGGAAGCCATGATACGCAGCATTTT

d_call: NA
clone_size: NA
cdr3_length: 15
v_call: TRBV9
j_call: TRBJ2-1
cdr3_aa: CASSGEGGRRNEQFF
cdr3_nt: TGTGCCAGCAGCGGGGAGGGGGGGAGAAGGAATGAGCAGTTCTTC

d_call: NA
clone_size: NA
cdr3_length: 16
v_call: TRBV7-9
j_call: TRBJ2-1
cdr3_aa: CASSLQGGGGTQEQFF
cdr3_nt: TGTGCCAGCAGCTTACAAGGAGGCGGCGGGACGCAGGAGCAGTTCTTC

d_call: NA
clone_size: few
cdr3_length: 15
v_call: TRBV15
j_call: TRBJ2-1
cdr3_aa: CATSRGGWSYNEQFF
cdr3_nt: TGTGCCACCAGCAGAGGAGGCTGGTCCTACAATGAGCAGTTCTTC

d_call: NA
clone_size: NA
cdr3_length: 13
v_call: TRBV9
j_call: TRBJ2-7
cdr3_aa: CASSSGTYPVQYF
cdr3_nt: TGTGCCAGCAGCTCCGGGACATATCCCGTGCAGTACTTC

d_call: TRBD1
clone_size: NA
cdr3_length: 14
v_call: TRBV15
j_call: TRBJ1-6
cdr3_aa: CATSQRDRNSPLHF
cdr3_nt: TGTGCCACCAGCCAGCGGGACAGAAATTCACCCCTCCACTTT

d_call: NA
clone_size: once
cdr3_length: 16
v_call: TRBV7-8
j_call: TRBJ2-1
cdr3_aa: CASSFQGGPGTQEQFF
cdr3_nt: TGTGCCAGCAGCTTTCAGGGAGGCCCCGGTACGCAGGAGCAGTTCTTC

d_call: NA
clone_size: medium-sized
cdr3_length: 18
v_call: TRBV7-3
j_call: TRBJ2-4
cdr3_aa: CASSGQGKVGSAKNIQYF
cdr3_nt: TGTGCCAGCAGCGGGCAGGGCAAAGTTGGTTCGGCCAAAAACATTCAGTACTTC

d_call: TRBD2
clone_size: once
cdr3_length: 16
v_call: TRBV9
j_call: TRBJ2-1
cdr3_aa: CASSLRRGGGSGEQFF
cdr3_nt: TGTGCCAGCTCCCTTCGGAGAGGCGGGGGGAGCGGTGAGCAGTTCTTC

d_call: NA
clone_size: NA
cdr3_length: 15
v_call: TRBV12-3/TRBV12-4
j_call: TRBJ1-2
cdr3_aa: CASSPQRGADYGYTF
cdr3_nt: TGTGCCAGCAGTCCGCAGAGGGGCGCCGACTATGGCTACACCTTC

d_call: TRBD2
clone_size: NA
cdr3_length: 16
v_call: TRBV7-9
j_call: TRBJ2-6
cdr3_aa: CASSLAGSHGTKYLTF
cdr3_nt: TGCGCCAGCAGCTTAGCGGGTAGCCACGGGACGAAGTACCTGACTTTC

d_call: NA
clone_size: NA
cdr3_length: 14
v_call: TRBV2
j_call: TRBJ2-1
cdr3_aa: CATGDGSEQENQFF
cdr3_nt: TGTGCCACCGGCGACGGCAGCGAGCAAGAGAACCAGTTCTTC

d_call: NA
clone_size: NA
cdr3_length: 13
v_call: TRBV6-4
j_call: TRBJ1-1
cdr3_aa: CAIRSQANTEAFF
cdr3_nt: TGTGCCATCCGGTCCCAGGCGAACACTGAAGCTTTCTTT

d_call: NA
clone_size: NA
cdr3_length: 14
v_call: TRBV7-9
j_call: TRBJ2-7
cdr3_aa: CASSSSTGPQETHF
cdr3_nt: TGTGCCAGCAGCTCCTCAACAGGGCCCCAAGAGACCCACTTC

d_call: NA
clone_size: NA
cdr3_length: 14
v_call: TRBV7-9
j_call: TRBJ2-3
cdr3_aa: CASSLVPGQLTHYF
cdr3_nt: TGTGCCAGCAGCTTAGTACCCGGGCAGCTGACGCATTATTTT